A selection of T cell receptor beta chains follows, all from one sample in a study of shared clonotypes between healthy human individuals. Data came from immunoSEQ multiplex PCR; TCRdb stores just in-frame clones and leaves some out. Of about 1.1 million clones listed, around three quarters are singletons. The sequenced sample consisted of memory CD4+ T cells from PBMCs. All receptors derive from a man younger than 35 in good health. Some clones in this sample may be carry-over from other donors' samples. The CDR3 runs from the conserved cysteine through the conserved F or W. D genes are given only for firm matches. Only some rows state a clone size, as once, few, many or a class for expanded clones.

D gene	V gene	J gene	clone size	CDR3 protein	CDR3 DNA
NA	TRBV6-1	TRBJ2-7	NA	CASSEGQDFTYEQYF	TGTGCCAGCAGTGAAGGACAGGACTTTACCTACGAGCAGTACTTC
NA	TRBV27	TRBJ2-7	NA	CASSLTSSYEQYF	TGTGCCAGCAGTTTAACTAGTAGCTACGAGCAGTACTTC
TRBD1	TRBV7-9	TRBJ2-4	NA	CASSPPGQGASNIQYF	TGTGCCAGCAGCCCACCGGGACAGGGGGCTTCGAACATTCAGTACTTC
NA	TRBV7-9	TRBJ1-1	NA	CASSLEGFAEAFF	TGTGCCAGCAGCTTAGAGGGGTTCGCTGAAGCTTTCTTT
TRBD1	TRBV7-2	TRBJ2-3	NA	CASSTGVGDTQYF	TGTGCCAGCAGCACAGGGGTCGGAGATACGCAGTATTTT
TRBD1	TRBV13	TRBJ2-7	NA	CASSEGTASYEQYF	TGTGCCAGCAGCGAAGGGACAGCGTCCTACGAGCAGTACTTC
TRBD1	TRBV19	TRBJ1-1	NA	CASSLRQGRNTEAFF	TGTGCCAGTAGTCTAAGACAGGGGCGGAACACTGAAGCTTTCTTT
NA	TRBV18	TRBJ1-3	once	CASSASGLNSGNTIYF	TGTGCCAGCTCAGCCTCGGGGTTGAACTCTGGAAACACCATATATTTT
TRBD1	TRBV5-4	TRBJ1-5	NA	CASSLRTGFWQPQHF	TGTGCCAGCAGCTTGCGGACAGGGTTTTGGCAGCCCCAGCATTTT
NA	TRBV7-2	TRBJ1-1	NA	CASSFNRVGREAFF	TGTGCCAGCAGCTTTAACAGGGTGGGCCGTGAAGCTTTCTTT
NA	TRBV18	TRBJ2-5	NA	CASSPPIGEEWPQYF	TGTGCCAGCTCACCACCTATAGGCGAGGAATGGCCCCAGTACTTC
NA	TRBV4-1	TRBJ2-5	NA	CASSQGSQGAYQGTQYF	TGCGCCAGCAGCCAAGGTAGCCAGGGAGCGTACCAAGGGACCCAGTACTTC
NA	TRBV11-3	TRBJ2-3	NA	CASSLIQDTQYF	TGTGCCAGCAGCTTGATACAGGATACGCAGTATTTT
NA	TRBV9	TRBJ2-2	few	CASSVTGANTGELFF	TGTGCCAGCAGCGTAACGGGCGCGAACACCGGGGAGCTGTTTTTT
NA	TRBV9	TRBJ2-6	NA	CASSVSAWSTGANVLTF	TGTGCCAGCAGCGTATCGGCTTGGTCGACTGGGGCCAACGTCCTGACTTTC
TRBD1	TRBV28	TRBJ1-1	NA	CASRTTGGKTEAFF	TGTGCCAGCAGGACCACAGGGGGAAAGACTGAAGCTTTCTTT
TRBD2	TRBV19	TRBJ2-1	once	CASSSYRGGGTSALPSSYNEQFF	TGTGCCAGTAGTTCCTACAGGGGGGGAGGGACTAGCGCTTTGCCGAGCTCCTACAATGAGCAGTTCTTC
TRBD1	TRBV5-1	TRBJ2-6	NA	CASSLGGGRRSGANVLTF	TGCGCCAGCAGCTTGGGAGGGGGCCGGAGGTCTGGGGCCAACGTCCTGACTTTC
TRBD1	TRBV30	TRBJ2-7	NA	CAWETGGTYEQYF	TGTGCCTGGGAGACAGGGGGCACCTACGAGCAGTACTTC
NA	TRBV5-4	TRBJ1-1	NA	CASSLSDTEAFF	TGTGCCAGCAGCTTGTCAGACACTGAAGCTTTCTTT
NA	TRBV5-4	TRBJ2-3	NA	CASSAVSQGTDTQYF	TGTGCCAGCAGCGCCGTTTCGCAGGGGACAGATACGCAGTATTTT
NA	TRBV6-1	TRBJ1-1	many	CASNSVERGTEAFF	TGTGCCAGCAATTCGGTAGAAAGGGGAACTGAAGCTTTCTTT
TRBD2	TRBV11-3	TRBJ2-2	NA	CASSLAGGRNTGELFF	TGTGCCAGCAGCTTAGCGGGCGGGAGGAACACCGGGGAGCTGTTTTTT
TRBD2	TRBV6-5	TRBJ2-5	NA	CASTVPGTSGRSYF	TGTGCCAGCACTGTACCCGGGACTAGCGGGAGGTCGTACTTC
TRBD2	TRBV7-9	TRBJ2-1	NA	CASSLSGGGFYNEQFF	TGTGCCAGCAGCTTAAGTGGGGGAGGGTTTTACAATGAGCAGTTCTTC